This T cell receptor (beta chain) derives from a study of T cells after posttransplantation cyclophosphamide. On the day of bone marrow donation, the related graft donor provided peripheral blood. The CDR3 sequence is 17 residues long. Germline loops: CDR1 LGHNA, CDR2 YSLEER. V lost 0 bases, J lost 4 bases, and 17 bases lay in between. General study findings and limits: Blood and skin or GI T cell repertoires showed limited TRB overlap. Recipient CMV seropositivity and CMV reactivation strongly tracked TRB clonality.

Concerning this clone: Its specificity is not known.

Libraries were prepared by immunoSEQ multiplex PCR; TCRdb keeps only in-frame clonotypes and omits some of them. Altogether 1,500 to 1,600 clones are present, 95% to 98% being singletons, with the ten largest covering around 1.6%. The source is a woman in her sixties or seventies in good health, CMV-negative, and a related stem cell transplant donor. The chain couples TRBV4-3 to TRBJ2-3; D is perhaps TRBD2 (5 bases). Sequenced: naive CD8+ T cells sorted from PBMCs. The CDR3 reads CASSQDLGSPPPDTQYF. CDR3 DNA sequence: TGCGCCAGCAGCCAAGATTTAGGGAGCCCCCCCCCAGATACGCAGTATTTT.